The T cell receptor beta chain described here comes from a study of blood T cell repertoires in COVID-19. Across the study: The origin of the acute and convalescent COVID-19 samples was the United States, Italy and Spain. In each case, the material was cDNA or gDNA derived from T cells, B-cell-depleted T cells, or PBMCs.

Profiled with immunoSEQ multiplex PCR; TCRdb holds only in-frame clones, not every one. The sample carries roughly 150,000 clones, 70% to 80% recorded once. CDR3 length: 16 residues. V lost 4 bases, J lost 0 bases, and 13 bases lay in between. Germline V gives CDR1 SGHAT, CDR2 FQNNGV. The origin of this receptor is a woman in her fifties or sixties with COVID-19, enrolled during active disease. Sequenced input: peripheral blood. The V gene is TRBV11-2, the J gene TRBJ1-3; maybe TRBD1 (5 bases). This chain's CDR3 is CASSSTTGDSGNTIYF. The CDR3 DNA follows: TGTGCCAGCAGCTCAACTACAGGAGACTCTGGAAACACCATATATTTT.